This passage covers 16 T cell receptor beta chains from one sample sequenced in a study of T cell repertoires in cytomegalovirus infection. Their cognate antigens are unknown. In TCRdb, the reads were re-called with MiXCR into one record per CDR3 protein. The sample includes approximately 110,000 distinct CDR3 sequences, about a tenth of them seen just once. The material sequenced was PBMCs, sequenced either directly or after in vitro stimulation (not recorded which). These receptors all come from a human donor in good health (CMV status not recorded). Some clones in this sample may be carry-over from other donors' samples.

This clonotype was counted ten times or more. The gene calls are TRBV28 and TRBJ2-7; 7 bases map to TRBD2. In germline, CDR1 is MDHEN, CDR2 SYDVKM. The J segment lost 6 bases and the V segment lost 2 bases, leaving 10 bases of the junction unmatched. CDR3 size: 15 residues. CDR3 amino acids: CASSLDSSGMGEQYF. CDR3 nucleotides: TGTGCCAGCAGTTTAGATTCCAGCGGGATGGGCGAGCAGTACTTC.

At least ten counts were recorded for this clonotype. This chain links TRBV7-4 with TRBJ2-3, with D possibly being TRBD1 (5 bases). Germline V gene lookup returns CDR1 SGHVT and CDR2 SQSDAQ. This CDR3 has 15 residues. V lost 1 base and J 3 bases, leaving 11 bases between the germline ends. This chain's CDR3 is CASSLEGLGTDTQYF. As DNA, the CDR3 is TGTGCCAGCAGCTTAGAGGGGCTGGGAACAGATACGCAGTATTTT.

This clonotype was seen at least ten times. The chain has TRBV11-2 and TRBJ2-5; 7 nucleotides line up with TRBD2. This CDR3 comprises 15 residues. With V trimmed by 6 bases and J by 4 bases, 11 bases remained unmatched. Germline CDR1 is SGHAT and CDR2 is FQNNGV. The CDR3 region is CASRFSSRERETQYF. CDR3 DNA sequence: TGTGCCAGCAGATTTTCCTCGCGGGAGAGAGAGACCCAGTACTTC.

Points on this clonotype: A single base separates this from a much larger clone, so it may be a read error. No conserved phenylalanine or tryptophan ends this CDR3, so it is likely a read error. The V and J genes are TRBV28 and TRBJ1-2; TRBD1 agrees at 9 bases. The V and J ends lost 8 bases and 4 bases, in that order; junction bases with no gene match: 5. The germline V gene encodes CDR1 MDHEN and CDR2 SYDVKM. The CDR3 totals 13 residues. The DNA for the CDR3 is TGTGCCAGCCAAGCGGGACAGGGCTATGGCTACACCTAC. It specifies CASQAGQGYGYTY.

A few counts support this clonotype. The gene calls are TRBV6-5 and TRBJ2-1; 8 nucleotides agree with TRBD2. CDR1 and CDR2 from the germline V gene are MNHEY and SVGAGI. CDR3 size: 18 residues. The J segment lost 4 bases and the V segment lost 2 bases, leaving 13 bases of the junction unmatched. The DNA for the CDR3 is TGTGCCAGCAGTTACCGCCGGACTAGCTCCCATAGGTACAATGAGCAGTTCTTC. It yields the protein CASSYRRTSSHRYNEQFF.

This clonotype was counted many times. The CDR3 coding sequence is TGTGCCAGCAGTTTTCAATGGAACACTGAAGCTTTCTTT. It is translated as CASSFQWNTEAFF. The chain recombines TRBV28 with TRBJ1-1; unclear D gene. CDR3 size: 13 residues. V shed 3 bases and J shed 1 base, with 6 bases lying between them. The germline CDR1 and CDR2 sequences are MDHEN and SYDVKM. The full variable domain, completed using reference TRBV28 and TRBJ1-1, is DVKVTQSSRYLVKRTGEKVFLECVQDMDHENMFWYRQDPGLGLRLIYFSYDVKMKEKGDIPEGYSVSREKKERFSLILESASTNQTSMYLCASSFQWNTEAFFGQGTRLTVV.

There are many counts of this clonotype. The V gene is TRBV11-1, the J gene TRBJ2-6; D is undetermined. The CDR3 loop spans 16 amino acids. V lost 5 bases and J 1 base, leaving 12 bases between the germline ends. In germline, CDR1 is SGHAT, CDR2 FQDESV (reference sequence). The CDR3 region is CASSPTLRSGANVLTF. The DNA of the CDR3 is TGTGCCAGCAGCCCAACTTTACGTTCTGGGGCCAACGTCCTGACTTTC.

This chain links TRBV28 with TRBJ2-3, with D hard to call. The CDR3 length is 14 residues. Per germline, CDR1 MDHEN and CDR2 SYDVKM. Trimming left V 5 bases short and J 5 bases short, with 14 bases between. CDR3 in amino acids: CASSPGVGGDTQYF. Here the CDR3 DNA reads TGTGCCAGCAGTCCCGGAGTGGGTGGAGATACGCAGTATTTT.

The chain links TRBV18 to TRBJ2-5; D not resolved. The CDR3 contains 13 residues. Germline CDR1 KGHSH, CDR2 LQKENI. The germline V and J ends were trimmed by 5 bases and 2 bases, with 9 bases remaining between them. The CDR3 DNA reads as TGTGCCAGCTCAGAGGCACGGCAAGAGACCCAGTACTTC. Residues: CASSEARQETQYF.

This clonotype was seen more than once but under ten times. V is TRBV5-1 and J is TRBJ2-7, with D uncertain. This CDR3 is built from 14 residues. Trimming left V 5 bases short and J 0 bases short, with 12 bases between. Per germline, CDR1 SGHRS and CDR2 YFSETQ. CDR3: CASSFSMGSYEQYF. CDR3 sequence (DNA): TGCGCCAGCAGTTTCTCCATGGGCTCCTACGAGCAGTACTTC.

The chain couples TRBV29-1 to TRBJ1-2; TRBD1 agrees at 8 bases. CDR1 is SQVTM, CDR2 ANQGSEA, per germline. The ends lost 6 bases at V and 1 base at J; junction bases unmatched: 10. The CDR3 is 15 residues long. CDR3 bases: TGCAGCGTAACCCAACAGGGGGAGAATAACTATGGCTACACCTTC. Its translation is CSVTQQGENNYGYTF.

This clonotype showed up many times. The rearrangement uses TRBV7-2 and TRBJ2-3, with D possibly matching TRBD2 (5 bases). CDR1 and CDR2 from the germline V gene are SGHTA and FQGNSA. CDR3 length: 14 residues. V lost 8 bases and J lost 1, with 13 bases in between. CDR3 residues: CASRRGLGTDTQYF. The CDR3 DNA follows: TGTGCCAGCCGCCGCGGGTTGGGCACAGATACGCAGTATTTT.

This clonotype occurred many times. V usage is TRBV12-3 or TRBV12-4 and J usage is TRBJ1-3; no firm D call. Trimming removed 7 bases from V and 0 bases from J, with 7 bases in between. There are 13 residues in the CDR3. CDR3 nucleotides: TGTGCCAGCACAGATTTCTCTGGAAACACCATATATTTT. Translating it yields CASTDFSGNTIYF.

This clonotype occurred many times. The chain carries TRBV6-1 and TRBJ2-7; 9 bases map to TRBD2. Germline lookup yields CDR1 MNHNS and CDR2 SASEGT. This CDR3 contains 17 residues. V shed 6 bases, J shed 6 bases, and the junction held 18 bases outside the gene matches. The CDR3 DNA reads TGTGCCAGCAGCCTCCTCTCTGCGGGGGGGCCCGAGAGCGAGCAGTACTTC. Translated, it gives CASSLLSAGGPESEQYF.

The chain combines TRBV7-2 with TRBJ1-1; no definite D call. The germline V gene encodes CDR1 SGHTA and CDR2 FQGNSA. The CDR3 contains 13 residues. Trimming stripped 4 bases from V and 6 bases from J, with 12 bases between. In DNA, the CDR3 is TGTGCCAGCAGCTCTACCTCGGGAGCTGAAGCTTTCTTT. It yields the protein CASSSTSGAEAFF. The whole variable domain, filled in from reference TRBV7-2 and TRBJ1-1, reads GAGVSQSPSNKVTEKGKDVELRCDPISGHTALYWYRQSLGQGLEFLIYFQGNSAPDKSGLPSDRFSAERTGGSVSTLTIQRTQQEDSAVYLCASSSTSGAEAFFGQGTRLTVV.

The genes are TRBV11-1 and TRBJ2-1, with D uncertain. This CDR3 spans 13 amino acids. Trimming removed 0 bases from V and 4 bases from J, with 4 bases in between. Germline values: CDR1 SGHAT, CDR2 FQDESV (reference sequence). In DNA form, the CDR3 reads TGTGCCAGCAGCTTAGCCTTGTACAATGAGCAGTTCTTC. Translation gives CASSLALYNEQFF.